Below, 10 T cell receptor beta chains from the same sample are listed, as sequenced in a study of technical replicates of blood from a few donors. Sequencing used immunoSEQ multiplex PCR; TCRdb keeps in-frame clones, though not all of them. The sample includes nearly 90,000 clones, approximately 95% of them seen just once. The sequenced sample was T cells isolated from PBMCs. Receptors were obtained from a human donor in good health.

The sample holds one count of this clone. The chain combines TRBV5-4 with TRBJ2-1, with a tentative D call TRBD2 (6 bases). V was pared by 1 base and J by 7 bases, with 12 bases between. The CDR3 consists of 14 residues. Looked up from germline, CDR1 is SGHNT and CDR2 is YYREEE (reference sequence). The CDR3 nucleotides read TGTGCCAGCAGCTTGCCGGGACTTCTAAATGAGCAGTTCTTC. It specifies CASSLPGLLNEQFF.

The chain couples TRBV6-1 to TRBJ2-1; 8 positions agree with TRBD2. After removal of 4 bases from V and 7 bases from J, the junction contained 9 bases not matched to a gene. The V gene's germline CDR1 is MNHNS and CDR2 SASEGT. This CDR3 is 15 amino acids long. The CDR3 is CASSVGLALGNEQFF. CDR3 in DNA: TGTGCCAGCAGTGTTGGACTAGCTTTGGGGAATGAGCAGTTCTTC.

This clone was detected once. The CDR3 DNA sequence: TGTGCCAGCAGCTCCCTCTTGCCGGGAGGGCCCCACGAGCAGTACTTC. Its protein is CASSSLLPGGPHEQYF. V usage is TRBV7-2 and J usage is TRBJ2-7; 8 nucleotides line up with TRBD2. J lost 5 bases, V lost 4 bases, and 13 bases had no gene match. This CDR3 is 16 amino acids long. Germline values: CDR1 SGHTA, CDR2 FQGNSA.

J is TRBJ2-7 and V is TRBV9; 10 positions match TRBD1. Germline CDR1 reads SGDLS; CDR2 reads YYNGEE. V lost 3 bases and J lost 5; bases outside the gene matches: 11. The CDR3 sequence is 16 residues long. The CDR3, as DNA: TGTGCCAGCAGCGCAAGCGGGACAGGGGTTGTTAACGAGCAGTACTTC. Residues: CASSASGTGVVNEQYF.

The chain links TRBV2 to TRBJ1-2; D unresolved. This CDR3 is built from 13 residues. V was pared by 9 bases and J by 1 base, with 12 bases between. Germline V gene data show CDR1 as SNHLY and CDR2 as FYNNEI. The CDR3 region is CARAKDGNYGYTF. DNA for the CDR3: TGTGCCAGAGCGAAAGACGGTAACTATGGCTACACCTTC.

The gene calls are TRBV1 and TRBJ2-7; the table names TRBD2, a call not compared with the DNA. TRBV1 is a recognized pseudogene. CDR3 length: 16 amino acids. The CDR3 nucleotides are TGCACCAGCAGCCATTATCCGGGACTAGCGGGTTATGAGCAGTACTTC. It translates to CTSSHYPGLAGYEQYF.

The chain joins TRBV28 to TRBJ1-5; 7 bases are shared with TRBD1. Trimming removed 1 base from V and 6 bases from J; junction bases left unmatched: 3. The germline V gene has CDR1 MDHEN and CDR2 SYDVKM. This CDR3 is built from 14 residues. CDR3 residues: CASSLLTGIQPQHF. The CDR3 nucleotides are TGTGCCAGCAGTTTATTGACAGGGATTCAGCCCCAGCATTTT.

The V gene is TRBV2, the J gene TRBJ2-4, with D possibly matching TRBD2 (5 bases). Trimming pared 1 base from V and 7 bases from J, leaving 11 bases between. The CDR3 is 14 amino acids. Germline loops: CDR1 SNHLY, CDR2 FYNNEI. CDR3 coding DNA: TGTGCCAGCAGTGAAGAACTAGATTCGAACATTCAGTACTTC. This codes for CASSEELDSNIQYF.

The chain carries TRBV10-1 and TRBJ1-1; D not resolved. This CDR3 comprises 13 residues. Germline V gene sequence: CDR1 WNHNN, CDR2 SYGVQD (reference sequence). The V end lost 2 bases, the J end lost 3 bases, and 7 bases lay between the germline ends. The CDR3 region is CASSEGRHTEAFF. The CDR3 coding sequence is TGCGCCAGCAGTGAGGGGAGGCACACTGAAGCTTTCTTT.

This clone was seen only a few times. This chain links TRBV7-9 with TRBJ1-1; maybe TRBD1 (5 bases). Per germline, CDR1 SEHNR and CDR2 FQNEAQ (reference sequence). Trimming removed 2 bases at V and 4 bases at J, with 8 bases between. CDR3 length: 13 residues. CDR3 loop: CASSLSDTTEAFF. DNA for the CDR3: TGTGCCAGCAGCTTATCGGACACCACTGAAGCTTTCTTT.